The clone carrying this T cell receptor beta chain was found once. The data originate from a study of blood T cell repertoires in COVID-19. Looking at the study overall: Donors in Cohort 3 counted as recovered after two negative PCRs, clearance, or symptom resolution. Researchers got acute and convalescent COVID-19 samples from the United States, Italy and Spain.

V shed 0 bases, J shed 3 bases, and the junction held 2 bases outside the gene matches. Germline CDR1 is SGHAT and CDR2 is FQNNGV. The CDR3 covers 15 residues. Authors' methods: Amplification of reference gene primers was used by the study to estimate nucleated cell counts. Clones were sequenced by immunoSEQ multiplex PCR, and TCRdb holds only the in-frame ones, with some missing. That table gives V, J and clone size, and the DNA gave D and trimming. The table shows a few hundred thousand clones, with roughly 90% occurring only once. Participants, about 18 to 90 years old, spanned under 25 US areas. The sample was PBMCs or T cells enriched from blood (not recorded which). This sequence was found in a woman aged 45-65 years in a cohort exposed to, infected with or recovered from COVID-19 (not recorded which). The chain couples TRBV11-2 to TRBJ2-3; 8 nucleotides agree with TRBD2. This CDR3 reads CASSLDRLATDTQYF. The CDR3 DNA reads TGTGCCAGCAGCTTAGACAGACTAGCGACAGATACGCAGTATTTT.